The 3 T cell receptor beta chains reported below all come from one sample, sequenced in a study of HIV-infected patients and healthy controls. Follow-up blood was drawn about 14 weeks, roughly three months, after antiretroviral therapy began. No cell fractionation was done, so the repertoire covers all unsorted peripheral blood T cells. Alpha and beta constant-region primers primed reverse transcription of 500 to 550 ng RNA. Alpha and beta chain libraries were made separately by chain-specific third strand synthesis with multiplexing indices. One entry per CDR3 protein results from TCRdb running MiXCR on the 5' RACE reads. The profile shows 15,000 to 20,000 distinct CDR3 sequences, about 8.7% of them singletons. The input for sequencing was blood, taken during antiretroviral therapy. All receptors come from an adult with HIV infection.

This clonotype was found many times. The chain recombines TRBV4-1 with TRBJ2-7; D call uncertain. This CDR3 is 14 amino acids long. Germline CDR1 reads MGHRA; CDR2 reads YSYEKL. V was trimmed by 1 base and J by 1 base, leaving 8 bases between them. The CDR3 spells CASSQGMRSYEQYF. The CDR3 DNA is TGCGCCAGCAGCCAAGGCATGCGGTCCTACGAGCAGTACTTC.

This clonotype occurred many times. The genes are TRBV5-1 and TRBJ2-3; the D is unclear. Germline V lookup: CDR1 SGHRS, CDR2 YFSETQ. The V end lost 7 bases, the J end lost 3 bases, and 18 bases lay between the germline ends. CDR3 length: 15 residues. The CDR3 is CASFPQFPSTDTQYF. CDR3 coding DNA: TGCGCCAGCTTTCCCCAGTTCCCGTCAACAGATACGCAGTATTTT.

This clonotype was seen repeatedly, ten times or more. The gene calls are TRBV5-6 and TRBJ1-1; D is possibly TRBD1 (5 bases). The CDR3 totals 13 residues. Germline CDR1 SGHDT, CDR2 YYEEEE. Between the trimmed V and J ends, which lost 7 bases and 5 bases, there was a span of 15 bases. The CDR3 loop is CASEQGRRTEAFF. CDR3 in DNA: TGTGCCAGCGAGCAGGGTAGGCGGACTGAAGCTTTCTTT.